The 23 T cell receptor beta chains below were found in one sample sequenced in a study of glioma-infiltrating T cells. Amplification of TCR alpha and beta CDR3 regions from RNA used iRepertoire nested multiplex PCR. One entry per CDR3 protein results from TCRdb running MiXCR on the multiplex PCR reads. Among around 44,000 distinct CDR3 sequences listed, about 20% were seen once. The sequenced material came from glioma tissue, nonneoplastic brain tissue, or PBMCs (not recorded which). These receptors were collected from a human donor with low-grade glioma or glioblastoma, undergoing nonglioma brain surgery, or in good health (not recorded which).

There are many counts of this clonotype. The CDR3 is CSARFSSGNTIYF. The CDR3 coding sequence is TGCAGTGCTAGATTCTCCTCTGGAAACACCATATATTTT. The chain links TRBV20-1 to TRBJ1-3; no clear D gene. The germline CDR1 and CDR2 sequences are DFQATT and SNEGSKA (reference sequence). Between the trimmed V and J ends, which lost 2 bases and 0 bases, there was a span of 5 bases. The CDR3 runs 13 residues.

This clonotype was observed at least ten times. The CDR3 is CASSLLQVVGTDTQYF. CDR3 nucleotides: TGTGCCAGCAGTTTATTACAGGTTGTTGGCACAGATACGCAGTATTTT. The genes are TRBV27 and TRBJ2-3, with D possibly being TRBD1 (5 bases). V lost 1 base and J 1 base, leaving 12 bases between the germline ends. Looked up from germline, CDR1 is MNHEY and CDR2 is SMNVEV (reference sequence). CDR3 size: 16 residues.

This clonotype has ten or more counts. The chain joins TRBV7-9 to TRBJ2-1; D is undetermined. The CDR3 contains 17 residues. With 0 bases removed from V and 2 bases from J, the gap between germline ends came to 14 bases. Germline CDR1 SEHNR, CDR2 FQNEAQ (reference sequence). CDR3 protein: CASSLALLRQPYNEQFF. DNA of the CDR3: TGTGCCAGCAGCTTAGCGCTTCTCAGGCAACCCTACAATGAGCAGTTCTTC. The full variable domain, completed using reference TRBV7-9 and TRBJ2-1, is DTGVSQNPRHKITKRGQNVTFRCDPISEHNRLYWYRQTLGQGPEFLTYFQNEAQLEKSRLLSDRFSAERPKGSFSTLEIQRTEQGDSAMYLCASSLALLRQPYNEQFFGPGTRLTVL.

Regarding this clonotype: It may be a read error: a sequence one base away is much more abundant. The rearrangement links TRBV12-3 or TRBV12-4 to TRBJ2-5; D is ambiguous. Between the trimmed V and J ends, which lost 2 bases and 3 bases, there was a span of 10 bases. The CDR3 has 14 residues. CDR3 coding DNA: TGTGCCAGCAGTTTAAGAGCCGACAAAGAGACCCAGTACTTC. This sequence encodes CASSLRADKETQYF.

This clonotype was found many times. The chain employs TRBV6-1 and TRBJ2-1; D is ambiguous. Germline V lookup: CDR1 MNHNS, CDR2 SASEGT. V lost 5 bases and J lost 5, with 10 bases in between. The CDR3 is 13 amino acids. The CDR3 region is CASSPNTNNEQFF. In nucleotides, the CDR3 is TGTGCCAGCAGTCCGAATACTAACAATGAGCAGTTCTTC.

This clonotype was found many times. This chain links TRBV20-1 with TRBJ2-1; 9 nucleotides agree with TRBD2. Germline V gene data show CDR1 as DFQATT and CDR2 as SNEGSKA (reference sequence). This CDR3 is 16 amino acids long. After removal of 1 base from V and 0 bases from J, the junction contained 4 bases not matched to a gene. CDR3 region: CSARVGSGGSYNEQFF. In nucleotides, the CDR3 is TGCAGTGCTAGAGTAGGTAGCGGGGGCTCCTACAATGAGCAGTTCTTC.

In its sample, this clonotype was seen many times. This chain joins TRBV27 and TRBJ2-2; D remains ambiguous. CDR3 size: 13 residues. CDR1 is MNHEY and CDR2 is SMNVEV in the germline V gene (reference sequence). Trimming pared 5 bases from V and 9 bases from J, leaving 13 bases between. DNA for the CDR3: TGTGCCAGCAGTCTAATTCGAGGCCGGGAGCTGTTTTTT. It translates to CASSLIRGRELFF.

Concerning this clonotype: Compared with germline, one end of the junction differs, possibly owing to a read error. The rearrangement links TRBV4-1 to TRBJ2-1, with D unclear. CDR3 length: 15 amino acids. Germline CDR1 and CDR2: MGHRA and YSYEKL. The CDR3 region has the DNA TGCGCTAGCAACCTCTACCAGAGCTCCTACAATGAGCAGTTCTTC. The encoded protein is CASNLYQSSYNEQFF.

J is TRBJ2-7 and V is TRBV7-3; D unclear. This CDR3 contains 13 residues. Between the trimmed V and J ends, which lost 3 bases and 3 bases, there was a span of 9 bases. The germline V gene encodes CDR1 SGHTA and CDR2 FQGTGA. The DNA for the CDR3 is TGTGCCAGCAGCTTTGACGACGGCTACGAGCAGTACTTC. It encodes CASSFDDGYEQYF. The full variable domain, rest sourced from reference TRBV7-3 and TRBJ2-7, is GAGVSQTPSNKVTEKGKYVELRCDPISGHTALYWYRQSLGQGPEFLIYFQGTGAADDSGLPNDRFFAVRPEGSVSTLKIQRTERGDSAVYLCASSFDDGYEQYFGPGTRLTVT.

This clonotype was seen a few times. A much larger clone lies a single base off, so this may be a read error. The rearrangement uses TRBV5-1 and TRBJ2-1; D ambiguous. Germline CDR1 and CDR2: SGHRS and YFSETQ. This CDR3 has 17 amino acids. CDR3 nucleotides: TGCGCCAGCAGATTGGCACAGCGCCCGCTCTCCTACAATGAGCAGTTCTTC. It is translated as CASRLAQRPLSYNEQFF.

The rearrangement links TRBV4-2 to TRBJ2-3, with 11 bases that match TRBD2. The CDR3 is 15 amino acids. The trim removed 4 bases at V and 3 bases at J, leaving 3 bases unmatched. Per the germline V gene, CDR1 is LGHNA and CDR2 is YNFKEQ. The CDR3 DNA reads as TGTGCCAGCAGCCCACTAGCGGGAGTGACAGATACGCAGTATTTT. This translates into CASSPLAGVTDTQYF.

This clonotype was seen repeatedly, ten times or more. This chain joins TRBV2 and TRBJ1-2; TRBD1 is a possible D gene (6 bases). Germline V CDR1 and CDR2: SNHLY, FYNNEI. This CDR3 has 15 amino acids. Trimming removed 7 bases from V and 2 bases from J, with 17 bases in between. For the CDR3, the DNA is TGTGCCAGCACCGGGACACCTTCGGTCAACTATGGCTACACCTTC. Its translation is CASTGTPSVNYGYTF.

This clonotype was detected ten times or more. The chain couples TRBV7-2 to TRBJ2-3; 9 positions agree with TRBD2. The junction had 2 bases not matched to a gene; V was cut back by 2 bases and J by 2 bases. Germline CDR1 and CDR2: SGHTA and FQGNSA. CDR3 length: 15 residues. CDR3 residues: CASSLSGGTTDTQYF. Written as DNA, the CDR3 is TGTGCCAGCAGCTTAAGCGGGGGGACCACAGATACGCAGTATTTT.

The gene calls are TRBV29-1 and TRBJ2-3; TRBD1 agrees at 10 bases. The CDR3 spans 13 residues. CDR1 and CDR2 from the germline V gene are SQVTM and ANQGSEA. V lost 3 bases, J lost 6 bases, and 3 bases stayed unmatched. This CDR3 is CSVDRTGGDTQYF. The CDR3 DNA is TGCAGCGTTGATAGGACAGGGGGGGATACGCAGTATTTT.

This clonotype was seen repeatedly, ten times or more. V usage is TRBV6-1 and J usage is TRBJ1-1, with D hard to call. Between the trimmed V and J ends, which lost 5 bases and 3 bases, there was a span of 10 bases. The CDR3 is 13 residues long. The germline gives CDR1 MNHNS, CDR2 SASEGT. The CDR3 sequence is CASSLRRDTEAFF. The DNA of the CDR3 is TGTGCCAGCAGTCTACGAAGGGACACTGAAGCTTTCTTT.

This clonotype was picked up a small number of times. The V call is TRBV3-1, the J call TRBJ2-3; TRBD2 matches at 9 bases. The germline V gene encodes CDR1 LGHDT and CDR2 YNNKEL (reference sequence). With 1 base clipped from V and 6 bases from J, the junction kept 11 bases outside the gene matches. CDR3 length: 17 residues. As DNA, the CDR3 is TGTGCCAGCAGCCAAGCCCCGGCTAGCGGGGTAACGGATACGCAGTATTTT. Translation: CASSQAPASGVTDTQYF.

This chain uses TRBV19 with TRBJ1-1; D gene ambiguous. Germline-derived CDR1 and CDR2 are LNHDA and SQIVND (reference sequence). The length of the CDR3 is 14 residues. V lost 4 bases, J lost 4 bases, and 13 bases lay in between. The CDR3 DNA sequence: TGTGCCAGTAGTACCCGGACCGAAGGCACTGAAGCTTTCTTT. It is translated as CASSTRTEGTEAFF.

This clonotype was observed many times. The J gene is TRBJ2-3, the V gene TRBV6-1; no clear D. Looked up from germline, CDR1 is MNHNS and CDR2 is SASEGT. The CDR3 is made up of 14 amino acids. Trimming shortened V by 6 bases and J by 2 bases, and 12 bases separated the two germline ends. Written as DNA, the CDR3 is TGTGCCAGCAGGGGTTATGGAACCACAGATACGCAGTATTTT. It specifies CASRGYGTTDTQYF.

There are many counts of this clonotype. The CDR3: CASSYSEEHMHYEQYF. The CDR3 DNA is TGTGCCAGCAGTTACTCGGAAGAGCATATGCACTACGAGCAGTACTTC. The gene calls are TRBV6-6 and TRBJ2-7; D not certain. From germline, CDR1 is MNHNY and CDR2 SVGAGI (reference sequence). The CDR3 contains 16 residues. The ends were cut back, 0 bases at V and 3 bases at J, with 15 bases in the middle.

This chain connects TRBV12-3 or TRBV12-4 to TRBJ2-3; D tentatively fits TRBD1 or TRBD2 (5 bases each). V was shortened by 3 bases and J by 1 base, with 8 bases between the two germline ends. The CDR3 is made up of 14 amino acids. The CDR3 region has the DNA TGTGCCAGCAGTTTGATGGGGGGCACAGATACGCAGTATTTT. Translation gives CASSLMGGTDTQYF.

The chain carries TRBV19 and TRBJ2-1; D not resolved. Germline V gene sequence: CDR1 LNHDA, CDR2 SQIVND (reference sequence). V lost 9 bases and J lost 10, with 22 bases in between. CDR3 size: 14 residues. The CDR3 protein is CASQKNGIQREQFF. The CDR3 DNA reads TGTGCCAGCCAAAAAAATGGTATCCAGCGAGAGCAGTTCTTC.

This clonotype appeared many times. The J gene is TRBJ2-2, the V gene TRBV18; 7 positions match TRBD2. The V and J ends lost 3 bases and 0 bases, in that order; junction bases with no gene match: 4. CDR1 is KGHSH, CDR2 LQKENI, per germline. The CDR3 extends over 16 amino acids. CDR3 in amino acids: CASSPWAGANTGELFF. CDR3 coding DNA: TGTGCCAGCTCACCTTGGGCGGGAGCGAACACCGGGGAGCTGTTTTTT.

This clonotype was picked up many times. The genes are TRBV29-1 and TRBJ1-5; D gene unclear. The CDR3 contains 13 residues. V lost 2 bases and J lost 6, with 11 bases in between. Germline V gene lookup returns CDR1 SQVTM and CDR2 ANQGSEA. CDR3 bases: TGCAGCGTTGAACAGGCCGTGGGTCAGCCCCAGCATTTT. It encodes CSVEQAVGQPQHF.